This T cell receptor (beta chain) was found in a study of blood T cells in healthy people across ages. This CDR3 region has 15 residues. Trimming cost V 5 bases and J 1 base; bases outside gene matches: 5. Germline-derived CDR1 and CDR2 are MDHEN and SYDVKM. At least 7 million PBMCs were isolated per sample. Study results and caveats: Age showed a roughly linear inverse relationship with TCR beta diversity per million T cells.

The sample holds one count of this clonotype. Its antigen is unidentified. The second PCR ran roughly 7 to 11 cycles with a sample-barcoded 5' primer and J-beta primers. MiXCR was run by TCRdb on the 5' RACE reads, yielding one entry per CDR3 protein. The sample yields about 1,500,000 distinct CDR3 sequences, roughly 40% seen once. The chain couples TRBV28 to TRBJ1-2, with TRBD1 matching 9 bases. Sequencing was carried out using blood. This clonotype originated in a young woman in good health. Here the CDR3 DNA reads TGTGCCAGCAGTACACCGGGACAGGGTAACTATGGCTACACCTTC. It encodes CASSTPGQGNYGYTF.